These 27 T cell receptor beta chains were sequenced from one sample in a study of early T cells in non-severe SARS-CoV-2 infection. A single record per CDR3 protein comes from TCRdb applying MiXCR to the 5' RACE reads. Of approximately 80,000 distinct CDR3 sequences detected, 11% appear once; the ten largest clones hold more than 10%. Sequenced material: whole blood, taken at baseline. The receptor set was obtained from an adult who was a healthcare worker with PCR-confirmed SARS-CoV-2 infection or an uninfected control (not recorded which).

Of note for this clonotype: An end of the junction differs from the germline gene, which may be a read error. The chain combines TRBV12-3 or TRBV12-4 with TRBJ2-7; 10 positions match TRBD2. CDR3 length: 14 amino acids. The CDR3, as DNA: TGTGCCAGCAGACTAGCGGGGTCCGCCTACGAGCAATACTTC. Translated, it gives CASRLAGSAYEQYF.

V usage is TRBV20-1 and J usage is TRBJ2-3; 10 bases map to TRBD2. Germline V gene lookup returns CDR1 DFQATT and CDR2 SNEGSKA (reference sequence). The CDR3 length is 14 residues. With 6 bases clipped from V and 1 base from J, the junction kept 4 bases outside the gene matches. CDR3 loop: CSATSGVGTDTQYF. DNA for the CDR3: TGCAGTGCCACTAGCGGGGTAGGCACAGATACGCAGTATTTT.

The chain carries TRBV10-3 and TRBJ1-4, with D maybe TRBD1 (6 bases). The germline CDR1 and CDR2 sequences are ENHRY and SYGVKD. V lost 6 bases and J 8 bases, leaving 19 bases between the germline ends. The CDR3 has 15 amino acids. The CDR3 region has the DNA TGTGCCATCAGCGAGGAACAGGGACCTCCGGAAAAACTGTTTTTT. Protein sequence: CAISEEQGPPEKLFF.

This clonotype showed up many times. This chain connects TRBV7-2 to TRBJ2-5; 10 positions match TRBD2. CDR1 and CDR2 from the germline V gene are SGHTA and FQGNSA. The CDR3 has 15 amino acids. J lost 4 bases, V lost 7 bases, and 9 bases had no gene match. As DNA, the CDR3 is TGTGCCAGCACCCCAGCGGGGGGGCGTCGAGAGACCCAGTACTTC. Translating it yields CASTPAGGRRETQYF.

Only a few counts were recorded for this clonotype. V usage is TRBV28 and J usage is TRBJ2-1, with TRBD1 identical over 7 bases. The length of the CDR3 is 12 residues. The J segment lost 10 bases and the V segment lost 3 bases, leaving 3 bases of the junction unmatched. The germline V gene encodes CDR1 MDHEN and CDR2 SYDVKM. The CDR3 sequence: CASSFGTVEQFF. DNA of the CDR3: TGTGCCAGCAGTTTTGGGACAGTCGAGCAGTTCTTC.

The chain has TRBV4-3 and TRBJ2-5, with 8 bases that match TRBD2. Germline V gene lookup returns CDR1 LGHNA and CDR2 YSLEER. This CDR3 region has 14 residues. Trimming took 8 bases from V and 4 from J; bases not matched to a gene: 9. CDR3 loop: CASPFSGGLETQYF. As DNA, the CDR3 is TGCGCCAGCCCTTTCAGCGGGGGACTAGAGACCCAGTACTTC.

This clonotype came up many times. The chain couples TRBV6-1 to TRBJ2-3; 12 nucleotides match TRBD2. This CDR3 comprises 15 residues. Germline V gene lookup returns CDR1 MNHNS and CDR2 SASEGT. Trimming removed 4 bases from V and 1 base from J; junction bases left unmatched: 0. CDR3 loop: CASSASGGGTDTQYF. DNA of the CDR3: TGTGCCAGCAGTGCTAGCGGGGGGGGCACAGATACGCAGTATTTT.

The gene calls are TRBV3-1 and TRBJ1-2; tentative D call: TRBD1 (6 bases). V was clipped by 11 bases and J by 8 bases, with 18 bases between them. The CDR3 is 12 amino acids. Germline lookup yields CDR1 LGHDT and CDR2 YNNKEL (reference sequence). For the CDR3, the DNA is TGTGCCTCCATGGACAGCGGCTACGGCTACACCTTC. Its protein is CASMDSGYGYTF.

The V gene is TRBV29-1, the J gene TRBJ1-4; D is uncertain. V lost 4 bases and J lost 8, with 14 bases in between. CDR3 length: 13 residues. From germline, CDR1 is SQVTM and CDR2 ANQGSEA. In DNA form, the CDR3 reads TGCAGCGTTGTGGCCTTAGGGAACGAAAAACTGTTTTTT. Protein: CSVVALGNEKLFF.

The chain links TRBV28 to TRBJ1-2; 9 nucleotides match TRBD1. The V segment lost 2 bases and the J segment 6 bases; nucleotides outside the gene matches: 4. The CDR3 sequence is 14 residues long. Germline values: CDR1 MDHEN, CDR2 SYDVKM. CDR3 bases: TGTGCCAGCAGTTTAGGGGACAGGGTACATGGCTACACCTTC. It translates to CASSLGDRVHGYTF.

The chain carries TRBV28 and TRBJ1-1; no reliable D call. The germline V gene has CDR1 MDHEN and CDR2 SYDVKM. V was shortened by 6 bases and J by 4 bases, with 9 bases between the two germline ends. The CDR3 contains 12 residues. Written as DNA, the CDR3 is TGTGCCAGCAGCTCCCATGGCACTGAAGCTTTCTTT. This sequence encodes CASSSHGTEAFF. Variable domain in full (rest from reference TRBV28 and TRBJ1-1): DVKVTQSSRYLVKRTGEKVFLECVQDMDHENMFWYRQDPGLGLRLIYFSYDVKMKEKGDIPEGYSVSREKKERFSLILESASTNQTSMYLCASSSHGTEAFFGQGTRLTVV.

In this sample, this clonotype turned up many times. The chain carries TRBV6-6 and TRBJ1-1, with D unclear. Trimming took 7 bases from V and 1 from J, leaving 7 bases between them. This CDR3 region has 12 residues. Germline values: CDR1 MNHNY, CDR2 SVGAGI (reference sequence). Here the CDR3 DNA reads TGTGCCAGCAACGGGAAGAACACTGAAGCTTTCTTT. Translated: CASNGKNTEAFF.

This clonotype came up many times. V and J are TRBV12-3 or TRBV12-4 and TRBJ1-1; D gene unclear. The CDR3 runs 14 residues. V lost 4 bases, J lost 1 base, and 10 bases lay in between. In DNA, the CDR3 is TGTGCCAGCAGTTCCCAGGAAGCGAACACTGAAGCTTTCTTT. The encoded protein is CASSSQEANTEAFF.

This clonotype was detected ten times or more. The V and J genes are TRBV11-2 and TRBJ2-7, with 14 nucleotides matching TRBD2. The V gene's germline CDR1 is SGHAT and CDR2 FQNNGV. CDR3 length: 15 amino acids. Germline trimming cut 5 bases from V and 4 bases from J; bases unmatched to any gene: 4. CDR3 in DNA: TGTGCCAGCAGCAGACTAGCGGGGGGGCGATACGAGCAGTACTTC. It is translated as CASSRLAGGRYEQYF.

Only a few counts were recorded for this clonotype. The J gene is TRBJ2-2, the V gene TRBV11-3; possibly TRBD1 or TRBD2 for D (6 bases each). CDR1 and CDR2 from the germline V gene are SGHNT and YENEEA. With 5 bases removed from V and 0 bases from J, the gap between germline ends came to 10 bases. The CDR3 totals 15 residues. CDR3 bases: TGTGCCAGCAGCATCGGGGGCGCGAACACCGGGGAGCTGTTTTTT. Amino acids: CASSIGGANTGELFF.

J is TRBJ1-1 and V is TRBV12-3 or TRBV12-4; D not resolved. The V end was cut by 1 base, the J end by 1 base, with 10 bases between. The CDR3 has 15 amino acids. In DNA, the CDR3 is TGTGCCAGCAGTTTAGAGCCCCGACAGAACACTGAAGCTTTCTTT. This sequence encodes CASSLEPRQNTEAFF.

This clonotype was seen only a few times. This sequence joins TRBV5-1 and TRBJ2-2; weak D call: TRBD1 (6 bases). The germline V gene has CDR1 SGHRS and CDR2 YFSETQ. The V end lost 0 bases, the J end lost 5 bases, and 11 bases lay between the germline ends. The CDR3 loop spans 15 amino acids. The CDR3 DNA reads TGCGCCAGCAGCTTGGGGCAGGGGACGACCGGGGAGCTGTTTTTT. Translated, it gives CASSLGQGTTGELFF.

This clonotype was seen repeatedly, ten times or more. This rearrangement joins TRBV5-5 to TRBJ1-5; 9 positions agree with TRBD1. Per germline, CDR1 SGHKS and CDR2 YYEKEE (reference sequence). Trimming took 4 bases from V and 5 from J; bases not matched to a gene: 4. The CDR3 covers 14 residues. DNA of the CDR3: TGTGCCAGCAGCCCAGGGACAGGGTATCAGCCCCAGCATTTT. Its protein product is CASSPGTGYQPQHF.

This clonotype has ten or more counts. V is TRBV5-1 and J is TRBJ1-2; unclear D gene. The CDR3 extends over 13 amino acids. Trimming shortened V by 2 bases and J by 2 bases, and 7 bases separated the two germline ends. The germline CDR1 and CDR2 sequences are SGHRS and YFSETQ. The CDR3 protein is CASSFNRNYGYTF. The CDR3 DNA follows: TGCGCCAGCAGCTTTAACAGAAACTATGGCTACACCTTC. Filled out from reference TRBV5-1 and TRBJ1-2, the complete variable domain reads KAGVTQTPRYLIKTRGQQVTLSCSPISGHRSVSWYQQTPGQGLQFLFEYFSETQRNKGNFPGRFSGRQFSNSRSEMNVSTLELGDSALYLCASSFNRNYGYTFGSGTRLTVV.

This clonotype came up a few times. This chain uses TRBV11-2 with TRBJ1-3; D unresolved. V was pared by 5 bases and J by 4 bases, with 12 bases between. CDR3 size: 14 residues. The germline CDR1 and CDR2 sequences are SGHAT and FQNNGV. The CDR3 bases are TGTGCCAGCAGCCAACGAAAACAAGGAAACACCATATATTTT. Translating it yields CASSQRKQGNTIYF.

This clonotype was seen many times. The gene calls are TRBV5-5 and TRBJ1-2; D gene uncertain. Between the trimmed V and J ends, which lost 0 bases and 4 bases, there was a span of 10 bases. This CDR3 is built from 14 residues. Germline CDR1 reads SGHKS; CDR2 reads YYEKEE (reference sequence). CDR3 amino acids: CASSLGSASYGYTF. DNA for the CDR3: TGTGCCAGCAGCTTGGGGTCCGCAAGCTATGGCTACACCTTC.

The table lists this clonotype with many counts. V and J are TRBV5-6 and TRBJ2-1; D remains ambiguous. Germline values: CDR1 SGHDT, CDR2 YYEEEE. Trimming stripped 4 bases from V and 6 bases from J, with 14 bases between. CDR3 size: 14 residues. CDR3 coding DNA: TGTGCCAGCAGCCGTGCTGGAGTCCTCAATGAGCAGTTCTTC. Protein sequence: CASSRAGVLNEQFF.

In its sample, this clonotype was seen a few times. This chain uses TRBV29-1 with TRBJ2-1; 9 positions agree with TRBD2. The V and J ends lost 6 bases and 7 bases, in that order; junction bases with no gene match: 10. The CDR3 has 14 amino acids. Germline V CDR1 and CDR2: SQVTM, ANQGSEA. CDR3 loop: CSVCSSGVENEQFF. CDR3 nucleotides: TGCAGCGTCTGTTCTAGCGGGGTAGAAAATGAGCAGTTCTTC.

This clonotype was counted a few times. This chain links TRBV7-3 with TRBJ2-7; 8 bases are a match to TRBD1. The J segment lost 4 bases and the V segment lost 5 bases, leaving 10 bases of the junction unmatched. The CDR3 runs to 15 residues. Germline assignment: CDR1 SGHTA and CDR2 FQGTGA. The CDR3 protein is CASSLDGTGAYEQYF. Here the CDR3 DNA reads TGTGCCAGCAGCCTAGATGGGACAGGCGCTTACGAGCAGTACTTC.

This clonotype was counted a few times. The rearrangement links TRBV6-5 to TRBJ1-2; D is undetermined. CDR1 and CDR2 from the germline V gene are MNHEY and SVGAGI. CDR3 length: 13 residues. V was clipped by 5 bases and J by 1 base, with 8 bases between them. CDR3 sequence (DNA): TGTGCCAGCAGTCTAAGGGTTAACTATGGCTACACCTTC. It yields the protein CASSLRVNYGYTF.

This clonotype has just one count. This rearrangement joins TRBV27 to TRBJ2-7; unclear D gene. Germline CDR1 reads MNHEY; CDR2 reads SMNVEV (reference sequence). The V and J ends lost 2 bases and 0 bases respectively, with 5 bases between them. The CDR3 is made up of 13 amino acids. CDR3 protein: CASSLQSSYEQYF. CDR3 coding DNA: TGTGCCAGCAGTTTACAGAGCTCCTACGAGCAGTACTTC.

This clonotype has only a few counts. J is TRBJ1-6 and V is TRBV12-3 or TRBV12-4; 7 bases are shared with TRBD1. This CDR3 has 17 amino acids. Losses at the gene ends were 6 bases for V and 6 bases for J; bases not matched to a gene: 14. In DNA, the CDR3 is TGTGCCAGCAGGGCCTTCATCGGGGGGACAGTTAATTCACCCCTCCACTTT. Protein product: CASRAFIGGTVNSPLHF.